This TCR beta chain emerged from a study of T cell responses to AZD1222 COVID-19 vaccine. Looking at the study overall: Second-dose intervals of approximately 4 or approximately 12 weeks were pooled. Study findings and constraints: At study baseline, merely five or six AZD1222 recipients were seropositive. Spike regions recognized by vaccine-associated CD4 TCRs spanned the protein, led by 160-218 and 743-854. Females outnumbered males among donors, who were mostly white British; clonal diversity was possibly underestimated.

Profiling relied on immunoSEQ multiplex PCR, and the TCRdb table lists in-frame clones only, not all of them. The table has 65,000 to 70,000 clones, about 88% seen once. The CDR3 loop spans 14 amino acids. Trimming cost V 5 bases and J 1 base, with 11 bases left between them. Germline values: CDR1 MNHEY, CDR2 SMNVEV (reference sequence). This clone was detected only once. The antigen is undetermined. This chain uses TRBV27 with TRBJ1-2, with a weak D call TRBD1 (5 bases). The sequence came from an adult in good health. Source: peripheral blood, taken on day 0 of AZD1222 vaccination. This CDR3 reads CASSERGRNYGYTF. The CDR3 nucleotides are TGTGCCAGCAGTGAGAGGGGACGTAACTATGGCTACACCTTC.